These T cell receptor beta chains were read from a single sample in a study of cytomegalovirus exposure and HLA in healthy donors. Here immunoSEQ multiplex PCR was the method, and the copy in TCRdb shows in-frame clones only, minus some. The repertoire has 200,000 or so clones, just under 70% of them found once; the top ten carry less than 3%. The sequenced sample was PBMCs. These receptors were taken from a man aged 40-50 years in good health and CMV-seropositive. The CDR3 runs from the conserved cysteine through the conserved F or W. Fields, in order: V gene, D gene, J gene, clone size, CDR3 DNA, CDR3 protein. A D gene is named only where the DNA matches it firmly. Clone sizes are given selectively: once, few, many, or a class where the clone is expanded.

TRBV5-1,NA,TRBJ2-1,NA,TGCGCCAGCAGCCAAACAGGATACAATGAGCAGTTCTTC,CASSQTGYNEQFF
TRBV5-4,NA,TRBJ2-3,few,TGTGCCAGCAGCTTTACGGGGGTCACAGATACGCAGTATTTT,CASSFTGVTDTQYF
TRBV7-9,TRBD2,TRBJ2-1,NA,TGTGCCAGCAGCGACAGACTAGCGGGGGGAAGGGAGCAGTTCTTC,CASSDRLAGGREQFF
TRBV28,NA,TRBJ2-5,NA,TGTGCCAGCAGTCCTATGGACTACACCCAAAAAGAGACCCAGTACTTC,CASSPMDYTQKETQYF
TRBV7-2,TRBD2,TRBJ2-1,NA,TGTGCCAGCAGCCCTAGCGCAGCGGGGGGGGTCTATGAGCAGTTCTTC,CASSPSAAGGVYEQFF
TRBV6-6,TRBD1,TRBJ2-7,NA,TGTGCCAGCAGTTCCCCGGGACAGGGGTTCTACGAGCAGTACTTC,CASSSPGQGFYEQYF
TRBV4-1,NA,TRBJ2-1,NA,TGCGCCAGCAGCCTCCTCGGGACACCCTCCAATGAGCAGTTCTTC,CASSLLGTPSNEQFF
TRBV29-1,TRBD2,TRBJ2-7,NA,TGCAGCGCCTCGGGTGTTATGGGTTCGGGAGGGCAGTACTTC,CSASGVMGSGGQYF
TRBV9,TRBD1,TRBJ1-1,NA,TGTGCCAGCAGCGTAGGGGACAGGCACACTGAAGCTTTCTTT,CASSVGDRHTEAFF
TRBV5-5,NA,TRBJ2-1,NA,TGTGCCACCCGACTCATCGGCTCCTACAATGAGCAGTTCTTC,CATRLIGSYNEQFF
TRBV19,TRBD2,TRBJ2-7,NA,TGTGCCAGTAGTATCGGTACTAGCGGGGACTACGAGCAGTACTTC,CASSIGTSGDYEQYF
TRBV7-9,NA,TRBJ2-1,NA,TGTGCCAGCAGCTTAGGGCGGGGATCCTACAATGAGCAGTTCTTC,CASSLGRGSYNEQFF
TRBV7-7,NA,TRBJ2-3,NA,TGTGCCAGCAGCCAGGGAACTGACACAGATACGCAGTATTTT,CASSQGTDTDTQYF
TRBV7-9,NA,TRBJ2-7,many,TGTGCCAGCAGCTTAGAATTTAGTCTCAACCCCTACGAGCAGTACTTC,CASSLEFSLNPYEQYF
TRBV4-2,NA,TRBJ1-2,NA,TGTGCCAGCAGCCCCAGGGGCGCTAACTATGGCTACACCTTC,CASSPRGANYGYTF
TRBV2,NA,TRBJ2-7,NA,TGTGCCAGCAGTGAAGCGGCAGGGGTGCTCGACGAGCAGTACTTC,CASSEAAGVLDEQYF
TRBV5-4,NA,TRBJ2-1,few,TGTGCCAGCAGCAATCGCTACAGGGAGGGGGATGAGCAGTTCTTC,CASSNRYREGDEQFF
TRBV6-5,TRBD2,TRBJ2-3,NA,TGTGCCAGCACTACCCTCGCGGGGGGTACAGATACGCAGTATTTT,CASTTLAGGTDTQYF
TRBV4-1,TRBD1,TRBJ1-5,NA,TGCGCCAGCAGCCCGGACAGGGGCAATCAGCCCCAGCATTTT,CASSPDRGNQPQHF
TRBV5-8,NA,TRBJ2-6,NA,TGTGCCAGCAGCTGGTCTGGCCTGGGGGCCAACGTCCTGACTTTC,CASSWSGLGANVLTF
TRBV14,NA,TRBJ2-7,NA,TGTGCCAGCAGCCACGGAGTCGAGCAGTACTTC,CASSHGVEQYF
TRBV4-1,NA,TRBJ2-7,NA,TGCGCCAGCAGCCAAGGGATCAGGGATCGGCCCTACGAGCAGTACTTC,CASSQGIRDRPYEQYF
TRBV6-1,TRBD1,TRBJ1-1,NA,TGTGCCGGGGGACAGGGGCACTATGGCACTGAAGCTTTCTTT,CAGGQGHYGTEAFF
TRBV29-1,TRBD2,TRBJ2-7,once,TGCAGCGTTGAGAAGGGGAGGGACTACGAGCAGTACTTC,CSVEKGRDYEQYF
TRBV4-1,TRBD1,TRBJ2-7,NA,TGCGCCAGCAGCCAAGTTGCACCGGGACAGGGCTCCTACGAGCAGTACTTC,CASSQVAPGQGSYEQYF
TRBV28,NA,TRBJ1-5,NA,TGTGCCAGCAGTATATCACAGGTAAATCAGCCCCAGCATTTT,CASSISQVNQPQHF
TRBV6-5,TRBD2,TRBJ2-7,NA,TGTGCCAGCAGTTACGTCGGGGGGTTATACGAGCAGTACTTC,CASSYVGGLYEQYF
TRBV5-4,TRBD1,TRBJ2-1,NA,TGTGCCACATCCGGGACAGCCTACAATGAGCAGTTCTTC,CATSGTAYNEQFF
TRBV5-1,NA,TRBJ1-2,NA,TGCGCCAGCAGCTTGGTCGGCGGAGCTAACTATGGCTACACCTTC,CASSLVGGANYGYTF
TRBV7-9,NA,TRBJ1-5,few,TGTGCCAGCAGCGCGTATTTGGGGTCGGCGACAGGTAGCAATCAGCCCCAGCATTTT,CASSAYLGSATGSNQPQHF
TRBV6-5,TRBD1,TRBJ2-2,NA,TGTGCCAGCAGTTACCAGACAGGGTTCACCGGGGAGCTGTTTTTT,CASSYQTGFTGELFF
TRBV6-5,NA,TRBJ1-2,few,TGTGCCAGCAGTTACGTGTCAACAGGGAAGGATGGCTACACCTTC,CASSYVSTGKDGYTF
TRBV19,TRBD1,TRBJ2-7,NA,TGTGCCAGTAATTGCAGTGGGACAGTTTCCTACGAGCAGTACTTC,CASNCSGTVSYEQYF
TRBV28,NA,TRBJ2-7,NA,TGTGCCAGCAGTTTAGCTACAGGTTTCTCCTACGAGCAGTACTTC,CASSLATGFSYEQYF
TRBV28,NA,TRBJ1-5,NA,TGTGCCAGCAGTTCACAGGGTTTGGGTCAGCCCCAGCATTTT,CASSSQGLGQPQHF
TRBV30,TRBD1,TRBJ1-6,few,TGTGCCTGGACCTGGAGGGACAGATTCTGTACTCATTCCCATTCACCCCTCCACTTT,CAWTWRDRFCTHSHSPLHF
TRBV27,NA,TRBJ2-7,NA,TGTGCCAGCAGTAACTCCGTGGGGCAGAGATCCTACGAGCAGTACTTC,CASSNSVGQRSYEQYF
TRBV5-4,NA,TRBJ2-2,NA,TGTGCCAGCGGCGGATCGGTCTACACCGGGGAGCTGTTTTTT,CASGGSVYTGELFF
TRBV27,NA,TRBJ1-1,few,TGTGCCAGCAGCCGGGGGTTAGAAGCTTTCTTT,CASSRGLEAFF
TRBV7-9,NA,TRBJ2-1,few,TGTGCCAGCAGCTTAATAGGGGGCTCCTACAATGAGCAGTTCTTC,CASSLIGGSYNEQFF
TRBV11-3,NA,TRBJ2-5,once,TGTGCCAGCAGCTTAGGGAACAGCGAGGGGACCCAGTACTTC,CASSLGNSEGTQYF
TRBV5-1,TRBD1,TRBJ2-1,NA,TGCGCCAGCGGGACAGCTTCCTACAATGAGCAGTTCTTC,CASGTASYNEQFF
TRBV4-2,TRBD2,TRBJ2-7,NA,TGTGCCAGCAGCCAAGGAGGGACTAGCGGATCCTACGAGCAGTACTTC,CASSQGGTSGSYEQYF
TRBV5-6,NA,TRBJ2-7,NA,TGTGCCAGCAGCTTGGGCGTCGGCGGGCTCGAGCAGTACTTC,CASSLGVGGLEQYF
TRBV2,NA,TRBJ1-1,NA,TGTGCCAGCAGTTTACAGGGGAACACTGAAGCTTTCTTT,CASSLQGNTEAFF
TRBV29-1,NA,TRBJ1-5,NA,TGCAGCGTTGACACTCCCGGGAGCAATCAGCCCCAGCATTTT,CSVDTPGSNQPQHF
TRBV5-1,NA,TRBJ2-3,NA,TGCGCCAGCAGCTTCCCCTCGGGAAGAGATACGCAGTATTTT,CASSFPSGRDTQYF
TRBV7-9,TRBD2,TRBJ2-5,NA,TGTGCCAGCAGCATTATTAGCGGGGGGGCCGGAGAGACCCAGTACTTC,CASSIISGGAGETQYF
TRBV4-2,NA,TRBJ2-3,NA,TGTGCCAGCAGCCAACAACTGAGGGTCCCGGGCGCAGATACGCAGTATTTT,CASSQQLRVPGADTQYF
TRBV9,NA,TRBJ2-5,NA,TGTGCCAGCAGCGTTTCCAGGGTGGGAGAGACCCAGTACTTC,CASSVSRVGETQYF
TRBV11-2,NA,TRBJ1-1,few,TGTGCCAGCAGCTTAGGGCGGTTGGTAAACACTGAAGCTTTCTTT,CASSLGRLVNTEAFF
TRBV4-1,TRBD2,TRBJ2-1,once,TGCGCCAGCAGCCAAGTATCCTTAGCGGGGGCAAACAATGAGCAGTTCTTC,CASSQVSLAGANNEQFF
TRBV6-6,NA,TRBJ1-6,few,TGTGCCAGCAGTGCCCGAGGAGGGCCCAATTCACCCCTCCACTTT,CASSARGGPNSPLHF
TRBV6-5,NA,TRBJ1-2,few,TGTGCCAGCAGTTACGTTCGGACGGGGGGGAGCTATGGCTACACCTTC,CASSYVRTGGSYGYTF
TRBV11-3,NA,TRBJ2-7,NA,TGTGCCAGCAGCTCACAGACAGCCCACGAGCAGTACTTC,CASSSQTAHEQYF
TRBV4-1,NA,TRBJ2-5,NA,TGCGCCAGCAGCCAGGAGACAGTACCACAAGAGACCCAGTACTTC,CASSQETVPQETQYF
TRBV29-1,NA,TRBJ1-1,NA,TGCAGCGTTGAAGATCGCGGGCGAACTGAAGCTTTCTTT,CSVEDRGRTEAFF
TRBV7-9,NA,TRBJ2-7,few,TGTGCCAGCAGCTTCCCGGGGTTCGGCGAGCAGTACTTC,CASSFPGFGEQYF
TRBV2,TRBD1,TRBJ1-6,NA,TGTGCCAGCAGTAGATACAGGGGGAATTCACCCCTCCACTTT,CASSRYRGNSPLHF